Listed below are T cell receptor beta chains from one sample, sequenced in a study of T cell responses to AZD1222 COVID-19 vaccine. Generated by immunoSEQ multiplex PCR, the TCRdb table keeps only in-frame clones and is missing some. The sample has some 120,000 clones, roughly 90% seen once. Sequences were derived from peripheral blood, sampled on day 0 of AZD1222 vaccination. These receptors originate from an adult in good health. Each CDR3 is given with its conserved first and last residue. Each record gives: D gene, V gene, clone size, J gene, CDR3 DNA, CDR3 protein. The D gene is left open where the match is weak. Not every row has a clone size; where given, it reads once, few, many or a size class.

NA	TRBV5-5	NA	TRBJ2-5	TGTGCCAGCAGCTTGTTACCGGAGACCCAGTACTTC	CASSLLPETQYF
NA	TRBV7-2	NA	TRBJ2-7	TGTGCCAGCAGCTTACACGCAGGGGCCTACGAGCAGTACTTC	CASSLHAGAYEQYF
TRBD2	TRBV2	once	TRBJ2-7	TGTGCCAGCAGTGAAGCCGGGACTAGCGGGAACTACGAGCAGTACTTC	CASSEAGTSGNYEQYF
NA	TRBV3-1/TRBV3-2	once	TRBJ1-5	TGTGCCAGCAGCCAAGATTCGGGAAGGGGAGGTTGGCCCCAGCATTTT	CASSQDSGRGGWPQHF
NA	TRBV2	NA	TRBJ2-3	TGTGCCAGCAGGGGGAGGGGGGCAGATACGCAGTATTTT	CASRGRGADTQYF
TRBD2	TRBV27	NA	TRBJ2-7	TGTGCCAGCAGTTTATCCACCTCGGCGGGACTAGCGGGAGTTTTCCACGAGCAGTACTTC	CASSLSTSAGLAGVFHEQYF
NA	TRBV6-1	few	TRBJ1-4	TGTGCCAGCAGTGAAAAGGGTTCTGCAACTAATGAAAAACTGTTTTTT	CASSEKGSATNEKLFF
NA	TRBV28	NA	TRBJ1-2	TGTGCCAGCAGTTTATCAGAAGAGGGGAGCTATGGCTACACCTTC	CASSLSEEGSYGYTF
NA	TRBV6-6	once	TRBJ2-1	TGTGCCAGCAGTTACAGGACAGTCGAGTACAATGAGCAGTTCTTC	CASSYRTVEYNEQFF
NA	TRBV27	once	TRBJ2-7	TGTGCCAGCAGTTTATCGCCTACGAGCTCCTACGAGCAGTACTTC	CASSLSPTSSYEQYF
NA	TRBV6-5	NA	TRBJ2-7	TGTGCCAGCAGTATAGCGGTGTACGAGCAGTACTTC	CASSIAVYEQYF
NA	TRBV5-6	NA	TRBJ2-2	TGTGCCAGCGGGTACTCGATACAGGGTCGGGGGGAGCTGTTTTTT	CASGYSIQGRGELFF
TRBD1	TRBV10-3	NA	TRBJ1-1	TGTGCCATCAGCAGGACAGGGAACACTGAAGCTTTCTTT	CAISRTGNTEAFF
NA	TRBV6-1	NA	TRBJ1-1	TGTGCCAGCAGTGAAGTCGCAGCGGCTCCTGAAGCTTTCTTT	CASSEVAAAPEAFF
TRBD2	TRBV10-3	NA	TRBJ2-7	TGTGCCGTCGGACTAGCGGGGGGGTACGAGCAGTACTTC	CAVGLAGGYEQYF
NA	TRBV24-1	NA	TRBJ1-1	TGTGCCACACTCCCGGGAGTGAACACTGAAGCTTTCTTT	CATLPGVNTEAFF
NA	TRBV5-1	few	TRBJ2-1	TGCGCCAGCAGCCTGGGACCCGACAATGAGCAGTTCTTC	CASSLGPDNEQFF
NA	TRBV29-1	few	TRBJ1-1	TGCAGCGCACAAGTTATATCGGGGGAGGCTTTCTTT	CSAQVISGEAFF
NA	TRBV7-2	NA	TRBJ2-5	TGTGCCAGCAGCTTAATGGGGGGGGCAGGAGAGACCCAGTACTTC	CASSLMGGAGETQYF
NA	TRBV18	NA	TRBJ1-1	TGTGCCAGCTCACCAAGTCCAATAGGGGTAAAGGGGGACACTGAAGCTTTCTTT	CASSPSPIGVKGDTEAFF
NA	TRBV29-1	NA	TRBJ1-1	TGCAGCGTATTCGTCCATCCTATGAACACTGAAGCTTTCTTT	CSVFVHPMNTEAFF
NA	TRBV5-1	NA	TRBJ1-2	TGCGCCAGCAGCGCGACAGGCAACTATGGCTACACCTTC	CASSATGNYGYTF
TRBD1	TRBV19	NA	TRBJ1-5	TGTGCCAGTGGTTGGACAGGGGTCAATCAGCCCCAGCATTTT	CASGWTGVNQPQHF
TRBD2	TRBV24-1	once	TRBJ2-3	TGTGCCACCCGGGAGAGCGGGAGGACAGATACGCAGTATTTT	CATRESGRTDTQYF
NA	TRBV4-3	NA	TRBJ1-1	TGCGCCAGCAGCCAGTCAGGCTACACTGAAGCTTTCTTT	CASSQSGYTEAFF
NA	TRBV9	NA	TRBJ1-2	TGTGCCAGCAGCGTAGAGGGGGACCCTATTTATGGCTACACCTTC	CASSVEGDPIYGYTF
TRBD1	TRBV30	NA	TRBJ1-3	TGTGCCTGGTCAACAGGGGCCAGCTCTGGAAACACCATATATTTT	CAWSTGASSGNTIYF
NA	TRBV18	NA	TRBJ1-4	TGTGCCAGCTCACCGGAGAGGGCTCGGGTAGAAAAACTGTTTTTT	CASSPERARVEKLFF
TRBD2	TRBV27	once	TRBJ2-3	TGTGCCAGCAGCCAGAGCGGGAGGGCCAAAGATACGCAGTATTTT	CASSQSGRAKDTQYF
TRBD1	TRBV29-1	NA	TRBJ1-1	TGCAGCGTTCACGACAGGGGGAACACTGAAGCTTTCTTT	CSVHDRGNTEAFF
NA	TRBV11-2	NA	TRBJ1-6	TGTGCCAGCAGCTTAGGGGGCCTTTATAATTCACCCCTCCACTTT	CASSLGGLYNSPLHF
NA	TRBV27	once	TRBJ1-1	TGTGCCAGCAGTCTAAACGGGGGGAACACTGAAGCTTTCTTT	CASSLNGGNTEAFF
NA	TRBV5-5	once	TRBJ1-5	TGTGCCAGCAGCTTGGGGAGCAATCAGCCCCAGCATTTT	CASSLGSNQPQHF
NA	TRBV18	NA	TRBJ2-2	TGTGCCAGCTCACCAGGGCTCAACACCGGGGAGCTGTTTTTT	CASSPGLNTGELFF
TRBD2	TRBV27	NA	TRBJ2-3	TGTGCCAGCAGTCCGGGAGGAGGGGATACGCAGTATTTT	CASSPGGGDTQYF
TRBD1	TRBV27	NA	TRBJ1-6	TGTGCCAGCAGTGTCGGACAGGTAGTGAATTCACCCCTCCACTTT	CASSVGQVVNSPLHF
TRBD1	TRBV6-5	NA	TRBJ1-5	TGTGCCAGCAGAGGGACAGGGAATGCACAGCCCCAGCATTTT	CASRGTGNAQPQHF
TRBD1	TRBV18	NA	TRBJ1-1	TGTGCCAGCTCACCACCGACAGGGCGATCGGAAGCTTTCTTT	CASSPPTGRSEAFF
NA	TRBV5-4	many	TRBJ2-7	TGTGCCAGCAGCTTAATCCCCAGCAGGGCAGGCGAGCAGTACTTC	CASSLIPSRAGEQYF
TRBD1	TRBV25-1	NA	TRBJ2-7	TGTGCCAGCTCCACACAGGGGTCGAGGAACGAGCAGTACTTC	CASSTQGSRNEQYF
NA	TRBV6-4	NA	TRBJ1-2	TGTGCCAGCAGTGACAGCTATTTGTATGGCTACACCTTC	CASSDSYLYGYTF
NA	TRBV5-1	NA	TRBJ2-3	TGCGCCAGCAGCTTGGGTTACGATAGCACAGATACGCAGTATTTT	CASSLGYDSTDTQYF
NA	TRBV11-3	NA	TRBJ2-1	TGTGCCAGCAGCTTAGGGTTATACAATGAGCAGTTCTTC	CASSLGLYNEQFF
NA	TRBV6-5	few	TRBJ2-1	TGTGCCAGCCGTCAGGGGTACACCTGGAATGAGCAGTTCTTC	CASRQGYTWNEQFF
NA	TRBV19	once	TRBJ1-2	TGTGCCAGTAGTATCTCGGGGGGCTACACCTTC	CASSISGGYTF
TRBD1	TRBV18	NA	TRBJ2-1	TGTGCCAGCTCAGGACAGGGAAGCTCCTACAATGAGCAGTTCTTC	CASSGQGSSYNEQFF
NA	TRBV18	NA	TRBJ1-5	TGTGCCAGCTCACCAAGTAGCAATCAGCCCCAGCATTTT	CASSPSSNQPQHF
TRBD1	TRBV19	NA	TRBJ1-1	TGTGCCAGTAGTGAAACAGGGGGCTACACTGAAGCTTTCTTT	CASSETGGYTEAFF